This T cell receptor beta chain was profiled in a study of T cell repertoires in cytomegalovirus infection. TCRdb redid the calling of the reads with MiXCR, one entry per CDR3 protein. Here the sample spans roughly 280,000 distinct CDR3 sequences, roughly a fifth being singletons. With regard to this clonotype: Its cognate antigen is unknown.

Germline-derived CDR1 and CDR2 are MNHNY and SVGAGI (reference sequence). Trimming at V came to 5 bases and at J to 6 bases, leaving 5 bases not matched to a gene. This CDR3 is built from 13 residues. The sample consisted of cultured PBMCs, taken from culture after CMV antigen stimulation. This clonotype was sampled from a human donor in good health (CMV status not recorded). Some clones in this sample may be carry-over from other donors' samples. The V and J genes are TRBV6-6 and TRBJ2-7; 9 nucleotides match TRBD1. The chain's CDR3 is CASSLGTGSEQYF. The CDR3 DNA reads TGTGCCAGCAGTCTCGGGACAGGGAGCGAGCAGTACTTC.